Shown below are 6 T cell receptor beta chains from a single sample sequenced in a study of shared clonotypes between healthy human individuals (dated by TCRdb to the early 2020s). To prepare the library, the immunoSEQ multiplex PCR assay was applied. This is the immuneACCESS table as TCRdb keeps it, with only in-frame sequences that have V and J called. A part of the clones is gone; compared with another copy, unresolved V genes explain less than half, and the rest is unexplained. The sample yields over a million clones; around 97% were counted once. The ten largest clonotypes hold roughly 1.2% of the sample. Sequenced input: naive CD4+ T cells sorted from blood. The sample's cell subset or site label is to be understood as: CD45RA+ positively selected. The source is a man in his thirties or forties in good health.

J is TRBJ1-2 and V is TRBV10-1; D perhaps matches TRBD1 (6 bases). This CDR3 contains 13 residues. Germline CDR1 and CDR2: WNHNN and SYGVQD (reference sequence). V was pared by 3 bases and J by 3 bases, with 8 bases between. The CDR3 region has the DNA TGCGCCAGCAGTGAACGACAGGACTATGGCTACACCTTC. This translates into CASSERQDYGYTF.

For this clone: Other DNA sequences in the sample encode the same CDR3. This chain uses TRBV7-2 with TRBJ2-7; no reliable D call. Germline lookup yields CDR1 SGHTA and CDR2 FQGNSA. Trimming removed 1 base at V and 4 bases at J, with 11 bases between. This CDR3 has 14 amino acids. CDR3 sequence (DNA): TGTGCCAGCAGCTTAGGCGTCAGGTTATACGAGCAGTACTTC. It translates to CASSLGVRLYEQYF.

The CDR3 sequence is CASRILGSYNEQFF. The CDR3 region has the DNA TGTGCCAGCAGGATTCTAGGCTCCTACAATGAGCAGTTCTTC. J is TRBJ2-1 and V is TRBV28; no definite D call. CDR1 MDHEN and CDR2 SYDVKM come from the germline V gene. CDR3 length: 14 residues. Trimming shortened V by 6 bases and J by 0 bases, and 9 bases separated the two germline ends.

This clone was seen once. V usage is TRBV4-3 and J usage is TRBJ1-2; D possibly corresponds to TRBD1 (5 bases). The CDR3 runs to 17 residues. Deletions cut 0 bases from V and 0 bases from J, with 14 bases between. Looked up from germline, CDR1 is LGHNA and CDR2 is YSLEER. CDR3 loop: CASSQDLGDGTNYGYTF. The CDR3 DNA reads as TGCGCCAGCAGCCAAGATTTAGGGGACGGCACTAACTATGGCTACACCTTC.

J is TRBJ2-1 and V is TRBV4-1; D call uncertain. The CDR3 contains 15 residues. CDR1 is MGHRA and CDR2 is YSYEKL in the germline V gene. V gave up 1 base and J gave up 8 bases, with 15 bases separating them. Written as DNA, the CDR3 is TGCGCCAGCAGCCAAGCTCAGGTGTCCGGAGATGAGCAGTTCTTC. It encodes CASSQAQVSGDEQFF.

V and J are TRBV19 and TRBJ1-2; D is unresolved. Germline V gene lookup returns CDR1 LNHDA and CDR2 SQIVND (reference sequence). The V and J ends lost 3 bases and 8 bases respectively, with 13 bases between them. This CDR3 is 13 amino acids long. The CDR3 nucleotides are TGTGCCAGTAGTATTGATGGGGAAAGGGGCTACACCTTC. Translation: CASSIDGERGYTF.